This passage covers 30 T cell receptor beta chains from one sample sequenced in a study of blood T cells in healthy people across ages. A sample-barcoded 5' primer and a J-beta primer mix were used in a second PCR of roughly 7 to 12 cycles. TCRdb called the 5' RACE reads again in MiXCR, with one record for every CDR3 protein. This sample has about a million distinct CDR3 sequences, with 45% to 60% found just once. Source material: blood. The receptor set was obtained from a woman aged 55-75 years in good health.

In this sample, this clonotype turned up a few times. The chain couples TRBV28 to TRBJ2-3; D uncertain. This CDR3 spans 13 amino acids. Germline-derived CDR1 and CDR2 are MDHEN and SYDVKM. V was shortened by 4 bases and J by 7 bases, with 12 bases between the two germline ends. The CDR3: CASSSLVVNTQYF. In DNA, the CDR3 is TGTGCCAGCAGTTCGTTGGTTGTGAATACGCAGTATTTT.

In DNA form, the CDR3 reads TGTGCCACCAGTGTTTCCGGGGAGCTGTTTTTT. It codes for CATSVSGELFF. This rearrangement joins TRBV24-1 to TRBJ2-2; no firm D call. Deletions cut 5 bases from V and 6 bases from J, with 3 bases between. This CDR3 region has 11 residues. CDR1 and CDR2 (germline): KGHDR, SFDVKD.

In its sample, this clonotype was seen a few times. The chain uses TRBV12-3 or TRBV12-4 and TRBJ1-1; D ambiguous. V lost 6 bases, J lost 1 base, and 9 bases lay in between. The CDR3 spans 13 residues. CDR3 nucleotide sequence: TGTGCCAGCAGCAGGAGGCGGAACACTGAAGCTTTCTTT. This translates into CASSRRRNTEAFF.

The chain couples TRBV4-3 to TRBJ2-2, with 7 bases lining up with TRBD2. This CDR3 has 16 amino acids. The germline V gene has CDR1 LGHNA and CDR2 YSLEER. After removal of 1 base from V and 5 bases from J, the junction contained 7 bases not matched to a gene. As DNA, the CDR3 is TGCGCCAGCAGCCAAGGTGCTAGCGGAGATACCGGGGAGCTGTTTTTT. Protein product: CASSQGASGDTGELFF.

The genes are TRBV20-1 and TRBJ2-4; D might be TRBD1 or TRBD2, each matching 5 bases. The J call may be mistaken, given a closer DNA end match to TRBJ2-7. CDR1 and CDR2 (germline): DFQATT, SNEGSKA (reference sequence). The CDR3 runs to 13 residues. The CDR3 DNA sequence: TGCAGTGCTGTGCGGGTGAGGGGCTACGAGCAGTACTTC. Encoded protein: CSAVRVRGYEQYF.

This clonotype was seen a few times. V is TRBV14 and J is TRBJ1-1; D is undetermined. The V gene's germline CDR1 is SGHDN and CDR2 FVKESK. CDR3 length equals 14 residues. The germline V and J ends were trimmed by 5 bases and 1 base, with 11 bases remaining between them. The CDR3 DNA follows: TGTGCCAGCAGCTACGGTGGGTGGAACACTGAAGCTTTCTTT. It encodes CASSYGGWNTEAFF.

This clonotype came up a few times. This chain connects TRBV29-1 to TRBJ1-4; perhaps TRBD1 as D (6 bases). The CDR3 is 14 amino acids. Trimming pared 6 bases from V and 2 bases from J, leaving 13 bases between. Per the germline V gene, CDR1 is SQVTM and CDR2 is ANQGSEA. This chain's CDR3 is CSVAEGVTNEKLFF. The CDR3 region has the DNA TGCAGCGTGGCAGAGGGGGTGACTAATGAAAAACTGTTTTTT.

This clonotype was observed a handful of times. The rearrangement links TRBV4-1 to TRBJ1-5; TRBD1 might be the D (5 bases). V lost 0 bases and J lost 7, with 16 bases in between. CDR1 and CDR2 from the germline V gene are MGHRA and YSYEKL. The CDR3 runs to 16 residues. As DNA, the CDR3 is TGCGCCAGCAGCCAAGAGGGAAACGGGGGGTACCAGCCCCAGCATTTT. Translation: CASSQEGNGGYQPQHF.

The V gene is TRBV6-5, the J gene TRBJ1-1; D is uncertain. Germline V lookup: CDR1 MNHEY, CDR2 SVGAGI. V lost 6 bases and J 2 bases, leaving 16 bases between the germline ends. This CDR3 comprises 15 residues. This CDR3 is CASSMGSGHNTEAFF. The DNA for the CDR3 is TGTGCCAGCAGCATGGGATCGGGCCACAACACTGAAGCTTTCTTT.

CDR3 coding DNA: TGTGCCAGCAGCTATCAGTCGGGACAGGGAACCTACGAGCAGTACTTC. This gives the protein CASSYQSGQGTYEQYF. The rearrangement links TRBV7-2 to TRBJ2-7; 9 bases are a match to TRBD1. The CDR3 extends over 16 amino acids. V lost 4 bases to trimming and J lost 2 bases; unmatched junction nucleotides: 9. Germline CDR1 is SGHTA and CDR2 is FQGNSA.

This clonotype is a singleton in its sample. The CDR3 DNA sequence: TGTGCCACCAGTGATGTGTCTGGAGTGGCTAATGAGCAGTTCTTC. This sequence encodes CATSDVSGVANEQFF. The chain uses TRBV24-1 and TRBJ2-1; D is uncertain. The CDR3 has 15 residues. The ends were cut back, 3 bases at V and 7 bases at J, with 15 bases in the middle. Germline assignment: CDR1 KGHDR and CDR2 SFDVKD.

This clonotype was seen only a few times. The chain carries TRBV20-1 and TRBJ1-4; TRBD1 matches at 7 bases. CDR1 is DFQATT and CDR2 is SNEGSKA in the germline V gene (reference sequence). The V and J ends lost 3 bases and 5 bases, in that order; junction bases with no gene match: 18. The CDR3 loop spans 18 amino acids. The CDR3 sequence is CSARWGISRQGVNEKLFF. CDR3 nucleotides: TGCAGTGCTAGGTGGGGCATCTCGAGACAGGGCGTGAATGAAAAACTGTTTTTT.

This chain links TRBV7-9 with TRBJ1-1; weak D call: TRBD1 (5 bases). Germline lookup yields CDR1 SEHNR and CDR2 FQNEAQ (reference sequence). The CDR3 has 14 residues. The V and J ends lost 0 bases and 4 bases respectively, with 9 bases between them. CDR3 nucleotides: TGTGCCAGCAGCTTAGCCTCAGGGAGCACTGAAGCTTTCTTT. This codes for CASSLASGSTEAFF. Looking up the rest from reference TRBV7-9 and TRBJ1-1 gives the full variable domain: DTGVSQNPRHKITKRGQNVTFRCDPISEHNRLYWYRQTLGQGPEFLTYFQNEAQLEKSRLLSDRFSAERPKGSFSTLEIQRTEQGDSAMYLCASSLASGSTEAFFGQGTRLTVV.

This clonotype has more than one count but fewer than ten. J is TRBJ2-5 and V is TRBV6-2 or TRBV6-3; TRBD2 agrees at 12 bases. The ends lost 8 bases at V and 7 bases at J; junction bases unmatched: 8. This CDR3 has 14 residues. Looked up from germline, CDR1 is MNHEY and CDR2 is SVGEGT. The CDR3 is CASDPGLAGGTQYF. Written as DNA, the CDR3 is TGTGCCAGCGATCCGGGACTAGCGGGCGGGACCCAGTACTTC.

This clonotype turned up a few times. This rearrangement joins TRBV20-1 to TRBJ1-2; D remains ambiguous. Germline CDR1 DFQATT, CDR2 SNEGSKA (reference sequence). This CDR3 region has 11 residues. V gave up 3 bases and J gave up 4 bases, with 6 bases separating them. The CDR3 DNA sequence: TGCAGTGCTAGCGGTAGCTATGGCTACACCTTC. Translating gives CSASGSYGYTF.

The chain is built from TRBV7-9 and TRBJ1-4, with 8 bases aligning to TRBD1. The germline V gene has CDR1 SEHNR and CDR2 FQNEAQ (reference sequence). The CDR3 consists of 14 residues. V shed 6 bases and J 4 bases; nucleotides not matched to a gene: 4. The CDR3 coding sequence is TGTGCCAGCAGTGCGGGACAGGATAATGAAAAACTGTTTTTT. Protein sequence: CASSAGQDNEKLFF.

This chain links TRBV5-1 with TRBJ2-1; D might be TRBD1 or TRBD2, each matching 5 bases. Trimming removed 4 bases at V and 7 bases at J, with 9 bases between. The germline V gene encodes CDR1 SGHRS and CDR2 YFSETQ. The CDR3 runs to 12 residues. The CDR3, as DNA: TGCGCCAGCAGCCCCGAGGGGAATGAGCAGTTCTTC. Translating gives CASSPEGNEQFF.

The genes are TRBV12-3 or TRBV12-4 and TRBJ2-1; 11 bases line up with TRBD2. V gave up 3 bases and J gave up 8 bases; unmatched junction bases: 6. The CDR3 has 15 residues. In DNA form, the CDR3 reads TGTGCCAGCAGTTTTGTTAGCGGGAGGGCTGATGAGCAGTTCTTC. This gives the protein CASSFVSGRADEQFF.

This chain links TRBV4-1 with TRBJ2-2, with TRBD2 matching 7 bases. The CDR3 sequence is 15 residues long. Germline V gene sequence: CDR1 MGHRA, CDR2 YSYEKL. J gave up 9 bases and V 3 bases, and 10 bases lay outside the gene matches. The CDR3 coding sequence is TGCGCCAGCAGCCAGGGGACTATTGACGCCCGGGAGCTGTTTTTT. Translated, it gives CASSQGTIDARELFF.

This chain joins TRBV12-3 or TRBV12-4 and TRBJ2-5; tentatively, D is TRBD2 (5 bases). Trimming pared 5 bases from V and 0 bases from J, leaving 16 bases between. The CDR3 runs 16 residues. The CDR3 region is CASSLSTRTHQETQYF. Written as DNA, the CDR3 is TGTGCCAGCAGTCTATCCACAAGGACTCACCAAGAGACCCAGTACTTC.

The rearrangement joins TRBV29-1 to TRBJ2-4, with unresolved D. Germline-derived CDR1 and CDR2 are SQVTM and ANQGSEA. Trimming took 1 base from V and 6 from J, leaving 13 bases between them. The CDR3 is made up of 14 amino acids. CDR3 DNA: TGCAGCGTTGAAGCGTCGGTCAGAACAAACATTCAGTACTTC. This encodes CSVEASVRTNIQYF.

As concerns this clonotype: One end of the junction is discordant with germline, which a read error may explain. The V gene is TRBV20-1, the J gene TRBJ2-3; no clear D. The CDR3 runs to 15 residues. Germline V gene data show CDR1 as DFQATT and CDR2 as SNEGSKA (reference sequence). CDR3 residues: CSALPAAQVTDTQYF. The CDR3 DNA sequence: TGTAGTGCTTTACCGGCGGCGCAAGTCACAGATACGCAGTATTTT.

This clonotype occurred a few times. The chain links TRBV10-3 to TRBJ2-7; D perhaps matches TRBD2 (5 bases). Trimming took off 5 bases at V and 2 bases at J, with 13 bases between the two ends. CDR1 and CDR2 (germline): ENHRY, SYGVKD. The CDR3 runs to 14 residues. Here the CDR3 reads CAISRAESTYEQYF. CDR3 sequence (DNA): TGTGCCATCAGTCGAGCGGAATCTACCTACGAGCAGTACTTC.

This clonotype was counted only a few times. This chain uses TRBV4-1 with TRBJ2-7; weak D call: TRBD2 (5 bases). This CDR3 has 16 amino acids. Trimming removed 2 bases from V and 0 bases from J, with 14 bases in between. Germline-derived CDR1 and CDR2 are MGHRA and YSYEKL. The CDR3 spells CASSQPSGMSSYEQYF. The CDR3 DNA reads TGCGCCAGCAGCCAACCGAGCGGAATGAGCTCCTACGAGCAGTACTTC.

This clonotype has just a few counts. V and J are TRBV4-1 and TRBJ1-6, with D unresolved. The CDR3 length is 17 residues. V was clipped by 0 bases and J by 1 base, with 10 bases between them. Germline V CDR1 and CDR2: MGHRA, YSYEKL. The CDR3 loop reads CASSQDHGVSYNSPLHF. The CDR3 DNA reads TGCGCCAGCAGCCAAGATCACGGGGTATCCTATAATTCACCCCTCCACTTT.

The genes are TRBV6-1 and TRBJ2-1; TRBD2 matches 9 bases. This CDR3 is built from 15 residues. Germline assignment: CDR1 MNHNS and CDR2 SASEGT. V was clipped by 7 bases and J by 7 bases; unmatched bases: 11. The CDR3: CASKAGLAIKNEQFF. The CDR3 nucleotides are TGTGCCAGCAAGGCCGGACTAGCGATCAAAAATGAGCAGTTCTTC.

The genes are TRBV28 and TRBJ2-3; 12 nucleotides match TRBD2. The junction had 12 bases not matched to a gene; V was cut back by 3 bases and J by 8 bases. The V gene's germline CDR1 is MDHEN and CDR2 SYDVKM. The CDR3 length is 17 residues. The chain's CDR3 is CASSFPTASGRGGTQYF. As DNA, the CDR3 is TGTGCCAGCAGTTTTCCCACGGCTAGCGGGAGGGGAGGTACGCAGTATTTT.

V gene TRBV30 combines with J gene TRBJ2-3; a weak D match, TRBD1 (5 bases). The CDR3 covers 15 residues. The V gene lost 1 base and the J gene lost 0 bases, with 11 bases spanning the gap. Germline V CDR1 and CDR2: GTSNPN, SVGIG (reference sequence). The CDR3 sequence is CAWSEQAHSTDTQYF. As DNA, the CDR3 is TGTGCCTGGAGTGAACAGGCCCATAGCACAGATACGCAGTATTTT.

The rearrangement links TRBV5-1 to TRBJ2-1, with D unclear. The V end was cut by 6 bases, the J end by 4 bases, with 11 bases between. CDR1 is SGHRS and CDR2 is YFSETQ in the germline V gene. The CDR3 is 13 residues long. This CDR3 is CASKKGRYNEQFF. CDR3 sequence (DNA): TGCGCCAGCAAGAAGGGCCGTTACAATGAGCAGTTCTTC.

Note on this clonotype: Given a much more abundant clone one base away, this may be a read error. The CDR3 nucleotides read TGCGGCGCGGGACCGAATCGTAGCGAGCAGTACTTC. Its translation is CGAGPNRSEQYF. The chain carries TRBV29-1 and TRBJ2-7; the D gene is possibly TRBD2 (6 bases). Germline CDR1 SQVTM, CDR2 ANQGSEA. The CDR3 totals 12 residues.